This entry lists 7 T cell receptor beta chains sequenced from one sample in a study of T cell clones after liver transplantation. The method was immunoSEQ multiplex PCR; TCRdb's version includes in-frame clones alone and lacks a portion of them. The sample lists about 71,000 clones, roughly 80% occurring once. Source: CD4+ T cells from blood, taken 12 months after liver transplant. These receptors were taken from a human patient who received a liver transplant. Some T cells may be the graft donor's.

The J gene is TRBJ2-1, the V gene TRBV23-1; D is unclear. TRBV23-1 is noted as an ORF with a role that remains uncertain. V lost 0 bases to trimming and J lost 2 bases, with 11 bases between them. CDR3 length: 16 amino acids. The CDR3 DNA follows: TGCGCCAGCAGTCAATCGAAAGGCGGCCCCTACAATGAGCAGTTCTTC. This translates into CASSQSKGGPYNEQFF.

CDR3 coding DNA: TGTGCCAGCAGCACCAGGGCTAGCGGGGAACAAGAGACCCAGTACTTC. It codes for CASSTRASGEQETQYF. The chain recombines TRBV5-4 with TRBJ2-5; TRBD2 aligns across 9 bases. Trimming took 4 bases from V and 2 from J; bases not matched to a gene: 9. CDR3 length: 16 residues. The germline gives CDR1 SGHNT, CDR2 YYREEE (reference sequence).

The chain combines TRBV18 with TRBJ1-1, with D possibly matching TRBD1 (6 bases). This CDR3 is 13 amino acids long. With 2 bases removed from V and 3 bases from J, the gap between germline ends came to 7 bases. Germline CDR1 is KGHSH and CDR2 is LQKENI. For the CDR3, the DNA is TGTGCCAGCTCACCAGGGGGGCACACTGAAGCTTTCTTT. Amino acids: CASSPGGHTEAFF.

The CDR3 coding sequence is TGTGCCAGCAGCTCATATCTAGCGGGTTACAATGAGCAGTTCTTC. Protein sequence: CASSSYLAGYNEQFF. This sequence joins TRBV7-9 and TRBJ2-1; 8 nucleotides align to TRBD2. J lost 4 bases, V lost 4 bases, and 6 bases had no gene match. The CDR3 totals 15 residues. CDR1 is SEHNR, CDR2 FQNEAQ, per germline (reference sequence).

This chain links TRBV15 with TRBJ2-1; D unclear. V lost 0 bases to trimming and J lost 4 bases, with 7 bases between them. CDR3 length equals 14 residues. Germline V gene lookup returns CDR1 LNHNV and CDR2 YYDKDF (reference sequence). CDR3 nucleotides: TGTGCCACCAGCAGAGATCAAATGTACAATGAGCAGTTCTTC. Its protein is CATSRDQMYNEQFF.

CDR3 in DNA: TGTGCCAGCAGCTTAATCTACGAGCAGTACTTC. Translated: CASSLIYEQYF. V and J are TRBV7-8 and TRBJ2-7, with D hard to call. Trimming pared 2 bases from V and 3 bases from J, leaving 2 bases between. The CDR3 has 11 amino acids. Germline assignment: CDR1 SGHVS and CDR2 FQNEAQ.

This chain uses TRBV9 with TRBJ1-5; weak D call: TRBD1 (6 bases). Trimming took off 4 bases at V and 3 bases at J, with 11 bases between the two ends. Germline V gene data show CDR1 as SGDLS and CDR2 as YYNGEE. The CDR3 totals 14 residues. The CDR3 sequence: CASSRTAHNQPQHF. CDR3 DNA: TGTGCCAGCAGCCGGACAGCGCACAATCAGCCCCAGCATTTT.